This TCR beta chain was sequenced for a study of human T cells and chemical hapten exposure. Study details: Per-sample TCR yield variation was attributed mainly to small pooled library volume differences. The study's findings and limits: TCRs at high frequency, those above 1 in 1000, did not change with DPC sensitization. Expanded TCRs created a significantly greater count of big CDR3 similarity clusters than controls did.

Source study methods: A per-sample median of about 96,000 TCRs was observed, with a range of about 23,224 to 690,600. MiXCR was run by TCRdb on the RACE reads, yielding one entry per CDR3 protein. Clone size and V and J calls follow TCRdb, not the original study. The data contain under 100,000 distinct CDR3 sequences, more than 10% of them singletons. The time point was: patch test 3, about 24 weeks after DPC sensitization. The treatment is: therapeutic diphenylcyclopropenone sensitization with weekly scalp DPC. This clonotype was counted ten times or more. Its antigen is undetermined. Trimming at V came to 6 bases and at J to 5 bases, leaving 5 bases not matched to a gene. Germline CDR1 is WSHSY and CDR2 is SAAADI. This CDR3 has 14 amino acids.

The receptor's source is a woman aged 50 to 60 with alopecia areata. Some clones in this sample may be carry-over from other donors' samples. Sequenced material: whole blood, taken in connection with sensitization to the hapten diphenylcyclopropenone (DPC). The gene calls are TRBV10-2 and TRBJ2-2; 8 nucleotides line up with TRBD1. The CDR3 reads CASSRTGLTGELFF. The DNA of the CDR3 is TGCGCCAGCAGCCGGACAGGGTTGACCGGGGAGCTGTTTTTT.